A single sample is the source of the 18 T cell receptor beta chains below, sequenced in a study of blood T cell repertoires in COVID-19. Profiling relied on immunoSEQ multiplex PCR, and the TCRdb table lists in-frame clones only, not all of them. The table has tens of thousands of clones, 75% to 90% seen once. Sequencing input: peripheral blood. The receptor source for this set is a woman aged 65 to 85 with active COVID-19.

The sample holds a few counts of this clone. V usage is TRBV5-8 and J usage is TRBJ2-2, with a possible D match to TRBD2 (7 bases). Germline assignment: CDR1 SGHTS and CDR2 YDEGEE. This CDR3 contains 15 residues. V was clipped by 3 bases and J by 3 bases, with 12 bases between them. CDR3 sequence: CASSSRGGDTGELFF. The DNA of the CDR3 is TGTGCCAGCAGCTCCCGAGGGGGGGACACCGGGGAGCTGTTTTTT.

V is TRBV5-4 and J is TRBJ2-1; TRBD2 matches at 9 bases. The CDR3 totals 15 residues. Unmatched junction bases numbered 4, after V lost 2 bases and J lost 4 bases. CDR1 is SGHNT and CDR2 is YYREEE in the germline V gene (reference sequence). Here the CDR3 DNA reads TGTGCCAGCAGCTTACGGCTAGCGGGGTACAATGAGCAGTTCTTC. This codes for CASSLRLAGYNEQFF.

This chain uses TRBV28 with TRBJ1-1, with 10 nucleotides matching TRBD1. Germline CDR1 and CDR2: MDHEN and SYDVKM. Unmatched junction bases numbered 5, after V lost 4 bases and J lost 6 bases. The CDR3 spans 14 residues. CDR3: CASSSGTGDAEAFF. The CDR3 DNA reads TGTGCCAGCAGTTCAGGGACAGGGGACGCTGAAGCTTTCTTT.

This sequence joins TRBV2 and TRBJ1-1, with TRBD1 matching over 8 bases. This CDR3 region has 13 residues. Trimming at V came to 7 bases and at J to 4 bases, leaving 5 bases not matched to a gene. Per germline, CDR1 SNHLY and CDR2 FYNNEI. Here the CDR3 reads CASTRDRSTEAFF. The CDR3 nucleotides are TGTGCCAGCACCAGGGACAGGTCCACTGAAGCTTTCTTT. The full variable domain, its missing parts supplied by reference TRBV2 and TRBJ1-1, is EPEVTQTPSHQVTQMGQEVILRCVPISNHLYFYWYRQILGQKVEFLVSFYNNEISEKSEIFDDQFSVERPDGSNFTLKIRSTKLEDSAMYFCASTRDRSTEAFFGQGTRLTVV.

A single count supports this clone. The chain has TRBV5-6 and TRBJ2-7; TRBD2 matches at 7 bases. Germline trimming cut 1 base from V and 7 bases from J; bases unmatched to any gene: 14. Germline V lookup: CDR1 SGHDT, CDR2 YYEEEE. This CDR3 has 16 residues. CDR3 in amino acids: CASSLYGGGPVGEQYF. The CDR3 DNA follows: TGTGCCAGCAGCTTGTACGGGGGAGGGCCGGTTGGTGAGCAGTACTTC.

The rearrangement joins TRBV5-6 to TRBJ2-1; possible D gene TRBD2, 6 bases. Germline CDR1 is SGHDT and CDR2 is YYEEEE. V lost 0 bases, J lost 0 bases, and 13 bases lay in between. The CDR3 runs 17 residues. The DNA of the CDR3 is TGTGCCAGCAGCTTGGTCGGGAGCCCAAGCTCCTACAATGAGCAGTTCTTC. It specifies CASSLVGSPSSYNEQFF.

This chain uses TRBV2 with TRBJ2-5, with D tentatively TRBD1 (5 bases). Germline-derived CDR1 and CDR2 are SNHLY and FYNNEI. The CDR3 spans 12 residues. Trimming took 7 bases from V and 3 from J, leaving 9 bases between them. This CDR3 reads CASMTVKETQYF. DNA of the CDR3: TGTGCCAGCATGACAGTAAAAGAGACCCAGTACTTC.

This chain links TRBV3-1 (or the pseudogene TRBV3-2) with TRBJ2-1; 8 nucleotides match TRBD2. J was trimmed by 9 bases and V by 4 bases; bases with no gene match: 14. This CDR3 has 16 amino acids. Germline-derived CDR1 and CDR2 are LGHDT and YNNKEL (reference sequence). CDR3 sequence reads: CASSPPPLAEGGEQFF. The CDR3 nucleotides are TGTGCCAGCAGCCCGCCCCCACTAGCGGAGGGGGGTGAGCAGTTCTTC.

V and J are TRBV3-1 (or the pseudogene TRBV3-2) and TRBJ2-5; a possible D gene is TRBD2 (5 bases). V dropped 4 bases and J dropped 4 bases, with 10 bases sitting between them. CDR1 is LGHDT and CDR2 is YNNKEL in the germline V gene (reference sequence). The CDR3 length is 13 residues. The CDR3: CASSLWTGETQYF. The CDR3 DNA follows: TGTGCCAGCAGCCTTTGGACTGGAGAGACCCAGTACTTC.

The chain recombines TRBV29-1 with TRBJ2-1; TRBD2 matches 8 bases. Germline V gene lookup returns CDR1 SQVTM and CDR2 ANQGSEA. This CDR3 has 13 residues. V lost 5 bases and J lost 5; bases outside the gene matches: 5. The CDR3 loop is CSVRAGGNNEQFF. The DNA of the CDR3 is TGCAGCGTTAGGGCGGGAGGAAACAATGAGCAGTTCTTC.

The chain combines TRBV14 with TRBJ2-1; 7 nucleotides agree with TRBD2. CDR1 and CDR2 (germline): SGHDN, FVKESK. This CDR3 contains 13 residues. V was clipped by 4 bases and J by 5 bases; unmatched bases: 2. The CDR3 sequence: CASSPGTNNEQFF. CDR3 sequence (DNA): TGTGCCAGCAGCCCCGGGACTAACAATGAGCAGTTCTTC.

This clone showed up just once. For the CDR3, the DNA is TGTGCCAGTAGCCCCGGCGTAGGGACTAGCGGGACAGATACGCAGTATTTT. Translating it yields CASSPGVGTSGTDTQYF. The V and J genes are TRBV19 and TRBJ2-3, with 12 bases lining up with TRBD2. J gave up 3 bases and V 6 bases, and 10 bases lay outside the gene matches. The germline gives CDR1 LNHDA, CDR2 SQIVND (reference sequence). The CDR3 extends over 17 amino acids. The variable domain in full, with the rest retrieved from reference TRBV19 and TRBJ2-3, is DGGITQSPKYLFRKEGQNVTLSCEQNLNHDAMYWYRQDPGQGLRLIYYSQIVNDFQKGDIAEGYSVSREKKESFPLTVTSAQKNPTAFYLCASSPGVGTSGTDTQYFGPGTRLTVL.

This chain uses TRBV6-5 with TRBJ2-3; tentative D call: TRBD2 (6 bases). V was clipped by 8 bases and J by 1 base, with 13 bases between them. There are 14 residues in the CDR3. The V gene's germline CDR1 is MNHEY and CDR2 SVGAGI. The CDR3 here is CASDGTWGTDTQYF. The CDR3 DNA sequence: TGTGCCAGCGACGGGACTTGGGGCACAGATACGCAGTATTTT.

The rearrangement links TRBV6-5 to TRBJ1-2; D remains unclear. The CDR3 contains 15 residues. Looked up from germline, CDR1 is MNHEY and CDR2 is SVGAGI. V was pared by 0 bases and J by 6 bases, with 14 bases between. Here the CDR3 reads CASSYSDNSMDGYTF. CDR3 bases: TGTGCCAGCAGTTACTCTGACAACTCTATGGATGGCTACACCTTC.

The chain has TRBV28 and TRBJ1-1; TRBD1 might be the D (6 bases). V was clipped by 6 bases and J by 5 bases, with 16 bases between them. The germline CDR1 and CDR2 sequences are MDHEN and SYDVKM. CDR3 length: 14 residues. In DNA, the CDR3 is TGTGCCAGCAGACTAAAGCCGAGGGGGACTGAAGCTTTCTTT. It yields the protein CASRLKPRGTEAFF.

V and J are TRBV24-1 and TRBJ1-2; 7 bases line up with TRBD1. Germline trimming cut 4 bases from V and 11 bases from J; bases unmatched to any gene: 3. Germline CDR1 and CDR2: KGHDR and SFDVKD. The CDR3 is 11 residues long. DNA of the CDR3: TGTGCCACCAGTGACCCCAGGGGGTACACCTTC. It encodes CATSDPRGYTF.

The chain uses TRBV15 and TRBJ1-5; D gene unclear. The ends were cut back, 0 bases at V and 4 bases at J, with 13 bases in the middle. The germline CDR1 and CDR2 sequences are LNHNV and YYDKDF (reference sequence). This CDR3 spans 16 amino acids. The CDR3 DNA reads as TGTGCCACCAGCAGAGATGATGGGCAGATTAATCAGCCCCAGCATTTT. This gives the protein CATSRDDGQINQPQHF.

The chain joins TRBV5-1 to TRBJ2-1, with TRBD2 matching 10 bases. The CDR3 has 15 residues. Germline V gene sequence: CDR1 SGHRS, CDR2 YFSETQ. V dropped 3 bases and J dropped 5; count of bases not matched to a gene: 5. Here the CDR3 DNA reads TGCGCCAGCAGCTCCTCTAGCGGGAGCCACAATGAGCAGTTCTTC. It specifies CASSSSSGSHNEQFF.